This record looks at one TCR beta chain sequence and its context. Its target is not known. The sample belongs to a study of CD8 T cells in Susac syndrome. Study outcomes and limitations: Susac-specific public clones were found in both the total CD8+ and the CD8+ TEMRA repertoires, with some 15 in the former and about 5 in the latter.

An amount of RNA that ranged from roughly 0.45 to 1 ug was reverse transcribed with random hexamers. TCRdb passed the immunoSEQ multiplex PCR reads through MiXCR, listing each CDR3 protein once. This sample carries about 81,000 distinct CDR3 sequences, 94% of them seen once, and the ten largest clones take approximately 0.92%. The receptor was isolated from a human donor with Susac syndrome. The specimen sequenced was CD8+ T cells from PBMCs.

The CDR3 DNA reads TGTGCCAGCAGCCAAGGCCCCTCTTACGAGCAGTACTTC. As protein: CASSQGPSYEQYF. The V and J genes are TRBV3-1 and TRBJ2-7; D is undetermined. CDR1 and CDR2 from the germline V gene are LGHDT and YNNKEL (reference sequence). Trimming took off 1 base at V and 4 bases at J, with 8 bases between the two ends. The CDR3 is 13 residues long.